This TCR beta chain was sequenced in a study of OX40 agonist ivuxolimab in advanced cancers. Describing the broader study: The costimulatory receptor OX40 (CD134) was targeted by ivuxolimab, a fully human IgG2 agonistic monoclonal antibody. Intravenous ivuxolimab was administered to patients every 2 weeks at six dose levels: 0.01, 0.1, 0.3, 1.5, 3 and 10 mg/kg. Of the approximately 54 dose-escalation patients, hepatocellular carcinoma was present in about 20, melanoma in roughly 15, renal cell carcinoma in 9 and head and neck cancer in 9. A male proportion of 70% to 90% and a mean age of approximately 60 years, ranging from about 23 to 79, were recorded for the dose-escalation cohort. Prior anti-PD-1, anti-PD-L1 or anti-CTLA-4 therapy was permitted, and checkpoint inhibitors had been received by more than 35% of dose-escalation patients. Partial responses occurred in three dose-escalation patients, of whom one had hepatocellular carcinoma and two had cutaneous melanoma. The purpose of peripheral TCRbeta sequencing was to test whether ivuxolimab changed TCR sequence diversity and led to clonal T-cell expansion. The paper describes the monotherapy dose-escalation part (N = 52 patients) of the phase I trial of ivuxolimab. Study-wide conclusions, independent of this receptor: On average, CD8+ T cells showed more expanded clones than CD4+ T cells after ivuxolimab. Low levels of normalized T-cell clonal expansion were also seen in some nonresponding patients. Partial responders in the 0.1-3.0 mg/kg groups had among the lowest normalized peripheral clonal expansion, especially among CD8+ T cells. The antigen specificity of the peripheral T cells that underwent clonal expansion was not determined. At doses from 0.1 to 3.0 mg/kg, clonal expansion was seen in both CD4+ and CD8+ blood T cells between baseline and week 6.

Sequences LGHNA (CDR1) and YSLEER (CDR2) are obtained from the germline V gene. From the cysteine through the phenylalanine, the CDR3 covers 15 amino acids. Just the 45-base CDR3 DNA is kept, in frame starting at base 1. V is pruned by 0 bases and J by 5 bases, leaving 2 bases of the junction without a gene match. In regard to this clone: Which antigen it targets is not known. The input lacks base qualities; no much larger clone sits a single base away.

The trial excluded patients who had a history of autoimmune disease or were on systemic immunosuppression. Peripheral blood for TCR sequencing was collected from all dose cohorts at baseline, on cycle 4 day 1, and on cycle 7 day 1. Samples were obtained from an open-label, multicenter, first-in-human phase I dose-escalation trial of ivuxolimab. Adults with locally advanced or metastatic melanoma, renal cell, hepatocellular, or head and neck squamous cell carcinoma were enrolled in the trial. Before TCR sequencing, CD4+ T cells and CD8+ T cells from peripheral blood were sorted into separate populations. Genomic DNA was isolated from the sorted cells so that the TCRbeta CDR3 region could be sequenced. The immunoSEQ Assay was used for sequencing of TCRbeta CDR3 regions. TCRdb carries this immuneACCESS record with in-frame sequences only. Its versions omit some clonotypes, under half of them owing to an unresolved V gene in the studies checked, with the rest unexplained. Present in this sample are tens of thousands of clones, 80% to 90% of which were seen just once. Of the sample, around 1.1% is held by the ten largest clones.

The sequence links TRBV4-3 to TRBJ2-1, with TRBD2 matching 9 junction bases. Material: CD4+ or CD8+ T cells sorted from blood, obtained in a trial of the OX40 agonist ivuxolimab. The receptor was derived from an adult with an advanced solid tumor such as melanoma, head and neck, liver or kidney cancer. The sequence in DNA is TGCGCCAGCAGCCAAGATCCTAGCGGGAACAATGAGCAGTTCTTC. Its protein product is CASSQDPSGNNEQFF.